This T cell receptor (beta chain) is from a study of cytomegalovirus exposure and HLA in healthy donors. Overall study: Genotyping of 398 donors showed that about 83% belonged to the Caucasian-associated ancestry cluster.

With 60 Vbeta and 13 Jbeta primers, the PCR was carried out. Only in-frame clones appear in the TCRdb table, and some are missing; sequencing was by immunoSEQ multiplex PCR. The sample carries over 200,000 clones, over 65% recorded once. Concerning this clone: Its specificity is not known.

Regarding the study as a whole: The authors enumerated 150 to 200 TCR beta chains as linked to cytomegalovirus. According to a later analysis, most TCR beta chains associated with CMV appeared HLA-restricted. Most TCR sequences were seen very rarely across donors, but some public TCRs occurred in many.

The CDR3 covers 14 residues. Trimming stripped 2 bases from V and 0 bases from J, with 9 bases between. Germline CDR1 is GTSNPN and CDR2 is SVGIG (reference sequence). The chain links TRBV30 to TRBJ2-3; perhaps TRBD1 as D (5 bases). The specimen was PBMCs. The receptor's source is a woman aged 55-75 years in good health and CMV-seropositive. The CDR3 sequence: CAWSQRQSTDTQYF. Written as DNA, the CDR3 is TGTGCCTGGAGTCAGCGACAGAGCACAGATACGCAGTATTTT.